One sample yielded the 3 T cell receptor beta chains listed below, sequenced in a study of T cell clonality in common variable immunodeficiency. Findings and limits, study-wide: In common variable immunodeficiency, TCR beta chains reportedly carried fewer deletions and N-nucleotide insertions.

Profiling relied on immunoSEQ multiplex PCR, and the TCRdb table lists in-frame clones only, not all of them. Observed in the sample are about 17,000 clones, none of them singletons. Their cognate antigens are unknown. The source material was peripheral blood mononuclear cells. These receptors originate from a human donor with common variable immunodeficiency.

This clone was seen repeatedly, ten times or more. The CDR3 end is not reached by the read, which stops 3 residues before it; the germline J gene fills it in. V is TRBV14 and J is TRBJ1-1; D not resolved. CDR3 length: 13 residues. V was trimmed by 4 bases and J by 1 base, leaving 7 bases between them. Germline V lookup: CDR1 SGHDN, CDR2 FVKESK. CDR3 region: CASSRTGNTEAFF. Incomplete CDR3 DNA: TGTGCCAGCAGCCGAACTGGGAACACTGAA.

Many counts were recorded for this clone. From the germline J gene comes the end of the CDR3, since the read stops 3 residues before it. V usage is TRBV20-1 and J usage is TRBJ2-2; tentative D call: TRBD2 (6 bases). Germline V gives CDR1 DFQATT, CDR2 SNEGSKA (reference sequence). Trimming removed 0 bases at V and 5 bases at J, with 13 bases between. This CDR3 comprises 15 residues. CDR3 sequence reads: CSARDAAGITGELFF. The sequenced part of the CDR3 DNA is TGCAGTGCTAGAGATGCGGCGGGAATAACCGGGGAG.

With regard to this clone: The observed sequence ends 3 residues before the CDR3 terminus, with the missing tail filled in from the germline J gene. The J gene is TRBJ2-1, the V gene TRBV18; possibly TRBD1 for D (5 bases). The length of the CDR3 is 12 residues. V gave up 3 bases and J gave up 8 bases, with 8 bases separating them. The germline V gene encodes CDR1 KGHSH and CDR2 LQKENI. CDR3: CASSPQQDEQFF. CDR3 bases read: TGTGCCAGCTCACCTCAACAGGATGAG. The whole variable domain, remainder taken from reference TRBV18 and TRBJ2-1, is NAGVMQNPRHLVRRRGQEARLRCSPMKGHSHVYWYRQLPEEGLKFMVYLQKENIIDESGMPKERFSAEFPKEGPSILRIQQVVRGDSAAYFCASSPQQDEQFFGPGTRLTVL.